This entry lists 12 T cell receptor beta chains sequenced from one sample in a study of blood T cells in healthy people across ages. Together with a sample-barcoded 5' primer, a J-beta primer mix was included in a second PCR lasting about 6 to 11 cycles. TCRdb re-called the 5' RACE reads with MiXCR, one entry per CDR3 protein. The data show 800,000 to 950,000 distinct CDR3 sequences, around 46% seen once. The sequencing sample was made of blood. These receptors came from a man aged 25 to 45 in good health.

There are a few counts of this clonotype. The chain recombines TRBV7-9 with TRBJ2-2; D is tentatively TRBD1 or TRBD2 (5 bases each). Germline CDR1 SEHNR, CDR2 FQNEAQ (reference sequence). The germline V and J ends were trimmed by 3 bases and 0 bases, with 8 bases remaining between them. The CDR3 is 15 amino acids. Here the CDR3 reads CASSFGTANTGELFF. The DNA for the CDR3 is TGTGCCAGCAGCTTCGGGACGGCGAACACCGGGGAGCTGTTTTTT.

This clonotype was recorded a few times. The rearrangement links TRBV7-2 to TRBJ2-1; D is ambiguous. Trimming left V 5 bases short and J 15 bases short, with 8 bases between. The CDR3 sequence is 9 residues long. Germline loops: CDR1 SGHTA, CDR2 FQGNSA. CDR3 sequence: CASSPDTFF. The CDR3 coding sequence is TGTGCCAGCAGCCCCGACACGTTCTTC.

This clonotype was detected a few times. The chain is built from TRBV6-6 and TRBJ2-7; 7 nucleotides line up with TRBD1. The CDR3 consists of 15 residues. The germline gives CDR1 MNHNY, CDR2 SVGAGI (reference sequence). Trimming took 4 bases from V and 3 from J; bases not matched to a gene: 9. In DNA, the CDR3 is TGTGCCAGCAGTTCACTATCGGGACAGTTCTACGAGCAGTACTTC. It specifies CASSSLSGQFYEQYF.

This clonotype was seen more than once but under ten times. The V call is TRBV25-1, the J call TRBJ2-5, with 9 bases matching TRBD2. J gave up 1 base and V 5 bases, and 8 bases lay outside the gene matches. CDR1 and CDR2 (germline): MGHDK, SYGVNS. This CDR3 region has 16 residues. The CDR3 is CASSKVAGASQETQYF. Here the CDR3 DNA reads TGTGCCAGCAGTAAAGTAGCGGGGGCCTCCCAAGAGACCCAGTACTTC.

This clonotype was seen a handful of times. The chain's CDR3 is CASSYSIRDINYGYTF. DNA of the CDR3: TGTGCCAGCAGTTACTCAATAAGGGATATCAACTATGGCTACACCTTC. The chain employs TRBV6-2 or TRBV6-3 and TRBJ1-2, with D unresolved. The CDR3 is made up of 16 amino acids. V lost 0 bases and J lost 2, with 13 bases in between. From germline, CDR1 is MNHEY and CDR2 SVGEGT.

There are a few counts of this clonotype. This sequence joins TRBV2 and TRBJ2-5, with a weak D call TRBD1 (5 bases). The CDR3 consists of 13 residues. Deletions cut 11 bases from V and 2 bases from J, with 15 bases between. Germline V gives CDR1 SNHLY, CDR2 FYNNEI. In DNA, the CDR3 is TGTGCCGTCACGCCAGGGTGGCAAGAGACCCAGTACTTC. This codes for CAVTPGWQETQYF.

This clonotype was counted between two and nine times. The chain uses TRBV27 and TRBJ1-2, with no clear D. V gave up 5 bases and J gave up 1 base, with 11 bases separating them. The CDR3 is made up of 14 amino acids. Germline values: CDR1 MNHEY, CDR2 SMNVEV (reference sequence). CDR3 sequence reads: CASSPRSFNYGYTF. In DNA, the CDR3 is TGTGCCAGCAGTCCCAGATCCTTTAACTATGGCTACACCTTC.

This clonotype was counted at least ten times. The chain recombines TRBV3-1 with TRBJ1-1, with D possibly TRBD1 on 5 matching bases. The CDR3 is 13 amino acids. Germline CDR1 is LGHDT and CDR2 is YNNKEL (reference sequence). V was trimmed by 8 bases and J by 3 bases, leaving 13 bases between them. This CDR3 is CASQGQHHTEAFF. Here the CDR3 DNA reads TGTGCCAGCCAGGGTCAGCACCACACTGAAGCTTTCTTT.

The chain joins TRBV20-1 to TRBJ2-1; TRBD1 matches at 7 bases. This CDR3 is 19 amino acids long. Looked up from germline, CDR1 is DFQATT and CDR2 is SNEGSKA (reference sequence). Trimming cost V 3 bases and J 0 bases; bases outside gene matches: 17. The CDR3 sequence: CSARARRETGSYSYNEQFF. The CDR3 coding sequence is TGCAGTGCTAGGGCTCGGAGAGAGACAGGGTCTTACTCCTACAATGAGCAGTTCTTC.

J is TRBJ2-1 and V is TRBV7-8, with 9 bases that match TRBD1. Germline V gene data show CDR1 as SGHVS and CDR2 as FQNEAQ. The CDR3 runs 15 residues. V lost 4 bases and J lost 3; bases outside the gene matches: 4. This CDR3 is CASSSETGGYNEQFF. DNA of the CDR3: TGTGCCAGCAGCTCGGAGACAGGGGGCTACAATGAGCAGTTCTTC.

This chain uses TRBV12-3 or TRBV12-4 with TRBJ2-2; D gene uncertain. Trimming removed 3 bases at V and 3 bases at J, with 8 bases between. The CDR3 is 14 residues long. CDR3: CASSLGTDTGELFF. For the CDR3, the DNA is TGTGCCAGCAGTTTGGGCACCGACACCGGGGAGCTGTTTTTT.

The rearrangement uses TRBV20-1 and TRBJ2-5; TRBD2 is a possible D gene (6 bases). The CDR3 consists of 17 residues. Trimming pared 1 base from V and 5 bases from J, leaving 23 bases between. Germline V gives CDR1 DFQATT, CDR2 SNEGSKA (reference sequence). The CDR3 DNA is TGCAGTGCTAGAGCCCGACTGACTAGGGGACGAGGGGAGACCCAGTACTTC. This codes for CSARARLTRGRGETQYF.